This T cell receptor (beta chain) was obtained from a study of monozygotic twins with inflammatory bowel disease (dated by TCRdb to about 2019). About the investigation overall: In total, around 28 monozygotic twin pairs made up the full study: 19 Danish pairs, all IBD-discordant, plus nine German pairs, of which four were IBD-concordant and five were IBD-discordant. Within discordant pairs, disease-associated traits were sought mainly by comparing IBD patients with their genetically identical healthy co-twins. Each individual had, on average, about 151 000 unique TCRalpha sequences and 181 000 unique TCRbeta sequences available for analysis.

From each donor, a roughly 2.6 ml peripheral blood sample was collected into PAXgene tubes and stored at -80 degrees C. Without any T cell sorting, total RNA was extracted from whole blood using the PAXgene blood miRNA kit on an automated QIAcube. Peripheral blood from monozygotic twin pairs concordant or discordant for inflammatory bowel disease was subjected to deep TCRalpha and TCRbeta repertoire profiling with unique molecular barcoding. Smoking habits were recorded for all twin pairs, and individuals were classified as current, former or never smokers. On this clonotype itself: Its antigen is still unknown.

The CDR3 has 15 amino acids, counting the end cysteine and phenylalanine. A DNA sequence was not provided. Based on the germline V gene, the CDR1 and CDR2 sequences are MDHEN and SYDVKM. Receptor libraries were prepared by 5' RACE. Each TCR library was prepared from about 3,400 ng of total RNA. For each sample, cDNA was synthesized in eight separate reactions using SMARTScribe reverse transcriptase. Unique molecular identifiers containing a 6-nucleotide sample barcode were introduced through template switching during cDNA synthesis. TCRalpha and TCRbeta cDNA was amplified by two nested PCRs of around 15 and 9 cycles, with bead purification after each PCR. Before amplification, the cDNA was treated with uracil DNA-glycosylase and purified using the QIAquick PCR purification kit. The second PCR was the step at which Illumina TruSeq-compatible adapters and sample-specific barcodes were added. TapeStation and Qubit were used to check library quality and concentration, and approximately 5.4 ng of each library was pooled. Pooled libraries were sequenced on an Illumina HiSeq2500 single-index Rapid Run with 2 x 100 bp reads and custom sequencing primers. Per the source publication's procedure: MiGEC version 1.2.6 was used for UMI-based consensus assembly to correct PCR and sequencing errors. MiXCR version 2.1.1 was used for V(D)J alignment, clonotype assembly and CDR3 extraction. Normalisation of gene usage, clonotype sharing and MAIT/NKT TCR abundance was achieved by analysing the top 1000, 10 000 and 20 000 clonotypes per sample. Diversity was computed as the inverse Simpson index with the vegan R package after downsampling to 27 000 UMIs. Paired Mann-Whitney U tests on discordant twin pairs were used, with Benjamini-Hochberg multiple-testing correction. Each CDR3 protein sequence appears as one entry after TCRdb reprocessed the reads, and no DNA is included. The V and J calls follow TCRdb's processing rather than the paper's. The sample's table covers approximately 150,000 distinct CDR3 sequences. The top ten clones comprise approximately 7.4% of the sample.

Summary of the overall study and its limitations: Distinction between different T cell subtypes could not be achieved in the analysis. No difference in repertoire similarity was observed between concordant and discordant twins, possibly owing to limited statistical power. No single strong signal or clonotype linked to IBD turned up in the results, so the idea that one exists was not supported. Fewer clonotypes were shared with other individuals by IBD patients than by healthy twins, most markedly in patients showing signs of disease activity. A decrease in TCRbeta repertoire diversity, as measured by inverse Simpson index, was observed in IBD patients compared with their healthy co-twins. Background noise and inter-individual variability may have been introduced into the repertoires by the differing immunosuppressive treatments among patients.

The TCR sequence derives from a human donor with ulcerative colitis or Crohn's disease, or a healthy co-twin of an affected twin (not recorded which). The chain employs TRBV28 and TRBJ2-1; absent DNA, TCRdb's TRBD2 call cannot be checked. The specimen sequenced was blood. The CDR3 protein is CASSNLAGGHNEQFF.